The 10 T cell receptor beta chains presented below share a single source sample, sequenced in a study of cytotoxic CD8 clonotypes in ibrutinib-treated CLL (dated by TCRdb to about 2021). Library preparation used the immunoSEQ multiplex PCR assay. The table comes from immuneACCESS by way of TCRdb, which keeps in-frame sequences with V and J called. Part of the clones is missing from these tables; in studies checked, under half for an unresolved V gene and the rest for unknown reasons. The sample table shows hundreds of thousands of clones, and 60% to 75% are seen once. The top ten clones comprise over 15% of the sample. Reading the label with the study, this specimen's time point is: 20 to 30 months on ibrutinib. The starting material was PBMCs, obtained after 24 months of ibrutinib treatment. The receptor source for this set is a human donor with chronic lymphocytic leukemia.

The CDR3 is CASSSTTYEQYF. The CDR3 bases are TGTGCCAGCAGCTCGACCACCTACGAGCAGTACTTC. The chain has TRBV7-9 and TRBJ2-7; D unclear. V lost 4 bases, J lost 2 bases, and 6 bases lay in between. CDR1 and CDR2 (germline): SEHNR, FQNEAQ (reference sequence). This CDR3 is 12 amino acids long.

The genes are TRBV29-1 and TRBJ2-5; D is uncertain. CDR1 is SQVTM and CDR2 is ANQGSEA in the germline V gene. The CDR3 contains 13 residues. Trimming cost V 3 bases and J 0 bases, with 8 bases left between them. The DNA for the CDR3 is TGCAGCGTTGATTATAGGAACCAAGAGACCCAGTACTTC. Amino acid sequence: CSVDYRNQETQYF.

This chain connects TRBV9 to TRBJ1-2; TRBD1 is a possible D gene (6 bases). The V gene's germline CDR1 is SGDLS and CDR2 YYNGEE. The V gene lost 0 bases and the J gene lost 4 bases, with 13 bases spanning the gap. The CDR3 has 15 residues. CDR3 in amino acids: CASSVDEGVVYGYTF. The CDR3 region has the DNA TGTGCCAGCAGCGTAGATGAGGGGGTGGTCTATGGCTACACCTTC. Combining the CDR3 with reference TRBV9 and TRBJ1-2 gives the whole variable domain DSGVTQTPKHLITATGQRVTLRCSPRSGDLSVYWYQQSLDQGLQFLIQYYNGEERAKGNILERFSAQQFPDLHSELNLSSLELGDSALYFCASSVDEGVVYGYTFGSGTRLTVV.

The chain employs TRBV6-5 and TRBJ1-1; D not resolved. The germline gives CDR1 MNHEY, CDR2 SVGAGI. This CDR3 is 15 amino acids long. V dropped 6 bases and J dropped 4 bases, with 18 bases sitting between them. In DNA, the CDR3 is TGTGCCAGCAGCCAACACGGGGTCCAGGCCACTGAAGCTTTCTTT. Encoded protein: CASSQHGVQATEAFF.

The V and J genes are TRBV10-3 and TRBJ1-4, with unresolved D. The V and J ends lost 8 bases and 2 bases respectively, with 12 bases between them. The CDR3 is 14 residues long. Germline-derived CDR1 and CDR2 are ENHRY and SYGVKD. The DNA of the CDR3 is TGTGCCATCTCGCCATCCGGGACTAATGAAAAACTGTTTTTT. As protein: CAISPSGTNEKLFF.

V usage is TRBV29-1 and J usage is TRBJ2-3, with 7 bases identical to TRBD2. The V gene's germline CDR1 is SQVTM and CDR2 ANQGSEA. The V and J ends lost 4 bases and 5 bases, in that order; junction bases with no gene match: 9. This CDR3 is built from 14 residues. In DNA form, the CDR3 reads TGCAGCGTTGGGGGTTGGGGGAGGGAAGATACGCAGTATTTT. It yields the protein CSVGGWGREDTQYF.

This clone was seen a few times. This chain connects TRBV7-3 to TRBJ1-2; TRBD1 is a possible D gene (5 bases). Germline V CDR1 and CDR2: SGHTA, FQGTGA. The CDR3 runs 14 residues. V lost 2 bases and J lost 3, with 10 bases in between. CDR3 nucleotide sequence: TGTGCCAGCAGCTTATCTCCAGGGTACTATGGCTACACCTTC. Protein: CASSLSPGYYGYTF. Full variable domain (missing parts from reference TRBV7-3 and TRBJ1-2): GAGVSQTPSNKVTEKGKYVELRCDPISGHTALYWYRQSLGQGPEFLIYFQGTGAADDSGLPNDRFFAVRPEGSVSTLKIQRTERGDSAVYLCASSLSPGYYGYTFGSGTRLTVV.

J is TRBJ2-1 and V is TRBV11-1, with D hard to call. Germline V lookup: CDR1 SGHAT, CDR2 FQDESV (reference sequence). There are 14 residues in the CDR3. Between the trimmed V and J ends, which lost 4 bases and 5 bases, there was a span of 12 bases. CDR3 sequence (DNA): TGTGCCAGCAGCTCCGCGGCGACCCACAATGAGCAGTTCTTC. It yields the protein CASSSAATHNEQFF.

This rearrangement joins TRBV14 to TRBJ2-6, with 8 bases fitting TRBD1. After removal of 3 bases from V and 2 bases from J, the junction contained 9 bases not matched to a gene. Germline-derived CDR1 and CDR2 are SGHDN and FVKESK. CDR3 length equals 18 residues. The CDR3 loop reads CASSHLTPGGAGANVLTF. The CDR3 DNA reads TGTGCCAGCAGCCACTTAACTCCAGGGGGCGCTGGGGCCAACGTCCTGACTTTC.

This clone was seen more than once but under ten times. The V call is TRBV6-5, the J call TRBJ1-4; D not resolved. Germline V gives CDR1 MNHEY, CDR2 SVGAGI. V lost 5 bases and J lost 7, with 11 bases in between. The CDR3 contains 13 residues. DNA for the CDR3: TGTGCCAGCAGTCCCACGGGGAGTGAAAAACTGTTTTTT. This sequence encodes CASSPTGSEKLFF.